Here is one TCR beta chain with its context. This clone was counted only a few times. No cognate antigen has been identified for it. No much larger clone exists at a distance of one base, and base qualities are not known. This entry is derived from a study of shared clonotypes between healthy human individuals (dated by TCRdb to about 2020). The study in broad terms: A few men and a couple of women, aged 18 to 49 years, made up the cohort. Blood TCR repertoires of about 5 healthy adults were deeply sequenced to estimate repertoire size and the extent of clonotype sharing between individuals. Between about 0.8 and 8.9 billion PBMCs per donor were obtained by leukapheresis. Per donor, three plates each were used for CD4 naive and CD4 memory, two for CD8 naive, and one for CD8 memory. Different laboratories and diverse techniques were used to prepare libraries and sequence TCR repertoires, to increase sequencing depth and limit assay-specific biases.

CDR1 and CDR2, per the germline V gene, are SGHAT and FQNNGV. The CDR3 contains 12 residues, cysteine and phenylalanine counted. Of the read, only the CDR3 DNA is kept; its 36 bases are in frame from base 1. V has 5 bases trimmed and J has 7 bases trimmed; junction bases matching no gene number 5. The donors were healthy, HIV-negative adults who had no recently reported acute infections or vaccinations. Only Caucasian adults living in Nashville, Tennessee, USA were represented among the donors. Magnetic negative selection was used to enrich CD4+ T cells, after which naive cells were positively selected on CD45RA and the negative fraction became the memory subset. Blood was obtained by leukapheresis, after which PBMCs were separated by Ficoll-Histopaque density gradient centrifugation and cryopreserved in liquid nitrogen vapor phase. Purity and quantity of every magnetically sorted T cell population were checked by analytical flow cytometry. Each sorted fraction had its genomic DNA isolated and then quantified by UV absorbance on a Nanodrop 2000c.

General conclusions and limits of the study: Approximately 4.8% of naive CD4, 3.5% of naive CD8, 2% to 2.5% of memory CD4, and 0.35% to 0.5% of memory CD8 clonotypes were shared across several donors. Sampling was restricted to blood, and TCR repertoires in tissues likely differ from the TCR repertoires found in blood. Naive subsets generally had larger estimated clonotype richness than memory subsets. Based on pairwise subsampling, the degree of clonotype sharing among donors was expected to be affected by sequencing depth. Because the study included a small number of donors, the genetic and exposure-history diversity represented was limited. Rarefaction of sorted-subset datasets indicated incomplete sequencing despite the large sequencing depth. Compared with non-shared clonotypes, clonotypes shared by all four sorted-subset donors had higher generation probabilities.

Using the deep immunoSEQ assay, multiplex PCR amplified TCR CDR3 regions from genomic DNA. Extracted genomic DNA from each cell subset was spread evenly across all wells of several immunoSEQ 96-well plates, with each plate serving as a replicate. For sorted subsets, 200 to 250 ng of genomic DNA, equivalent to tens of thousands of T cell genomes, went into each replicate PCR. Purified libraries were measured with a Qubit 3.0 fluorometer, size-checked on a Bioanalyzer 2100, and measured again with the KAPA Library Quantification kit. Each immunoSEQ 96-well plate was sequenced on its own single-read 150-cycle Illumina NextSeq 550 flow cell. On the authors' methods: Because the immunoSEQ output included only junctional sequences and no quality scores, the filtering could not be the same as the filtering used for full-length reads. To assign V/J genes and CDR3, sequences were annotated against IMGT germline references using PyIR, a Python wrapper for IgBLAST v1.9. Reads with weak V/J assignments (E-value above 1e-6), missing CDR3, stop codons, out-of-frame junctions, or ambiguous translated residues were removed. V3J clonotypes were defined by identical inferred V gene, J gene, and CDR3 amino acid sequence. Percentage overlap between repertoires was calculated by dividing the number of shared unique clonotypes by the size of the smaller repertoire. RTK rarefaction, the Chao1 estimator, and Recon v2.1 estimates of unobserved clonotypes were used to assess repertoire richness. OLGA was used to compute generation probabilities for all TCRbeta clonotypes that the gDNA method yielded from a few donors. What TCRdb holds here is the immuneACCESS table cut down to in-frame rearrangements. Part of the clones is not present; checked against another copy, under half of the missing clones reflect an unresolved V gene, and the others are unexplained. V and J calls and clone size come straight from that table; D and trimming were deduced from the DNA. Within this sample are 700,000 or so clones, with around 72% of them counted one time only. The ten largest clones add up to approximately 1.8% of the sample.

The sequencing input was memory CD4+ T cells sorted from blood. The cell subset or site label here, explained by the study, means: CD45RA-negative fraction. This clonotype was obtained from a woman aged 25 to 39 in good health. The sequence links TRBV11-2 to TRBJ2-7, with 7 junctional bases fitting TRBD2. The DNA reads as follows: TGTGCCAGCAGCACGACTAGCTGGGAGCAGTACTTC. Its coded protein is CASSTTSWEQYF.